Shown below are 26 T cell receptor beta chains from a single sample sequenced in a study of blood T cell repertoires in COVID-19. TCRdb's table, derived via immunoSEQ multiplex PCR, lists solely in-frame clones and lacks some. This sample has approximately 490,000 clones, with 87% found just once. Sequenced: PBMCs or T cells enriched from blood (not recorded which). All receptors come from a woman between 18 and 30 years old who had recovered from COVID-19.

This chain uses TRBV5-1 with TRBJ2-6; TRBD1 is a possible D gene (5 bases). This CDR3 is 18 amino acids long. Germline CDR1 and CDR2: SGHRS and YFSETQ. Trimming cost V 5 bases and J 0 bases, with 18 bases left between them. DNA of the CDR3: TGCGCCAGCAGTTCCCAAGACAGACCTAGCTCTGGGGCCAACGTCCTGACTTTC. Residues: CASSSQDRPSSGANVLTF.

DNA for the CDR3: TGTGCCTGGAGCGTTGACAGGTTAGGAGGCTACACCTTC. This encodes CAWSVDRLGGYTF. The rearrangement joins TRBV30 to TRBJ1-2; D might be TRBD1 (6 bases). Germline lookup yields CDR1 GTSNPN and CDR2 SVGIG (reference sequence). Trimming shortened V by 3 bases and J by 8 bases, and 16 bases separated the two germline ends. This CDR3 has 13 residues.

This chain joins TRBV20-1 and TRBJ2-7, with 8 bases fitting TRBD2. Germline values: CDR1 DFQATT, CDR2 SNEGSKA (reference sequence). CDR3 length: 16 amino acids. V shed 3 bases, J shed 3 bases, and the junction held 13 bases outside the gene matches. The DNA for the CDR3 is TGCAGTGCTAGTCCCACAGCGGGACTAGGGGACTACGAGCAGTACTTC. Translating it yields CSASPTAGLGDYEQYF.

The chain links TRBV12-5 to TRBJ1-6; 7 positions agree with TRBD1. CDR1 and CDR2 from the germline V gene are LGHNT and FRNRAP. The length of the CDR3 is 13 residues. V was clipped by 2 bases and J by 15 bases; unmatched bases: 7. CDR3 region: CASGLSGTVFLHF. The CDR3 nucleotides are TGTGCTAGTGGTTTGTCCGGGACAGTTTTCCTCCACTTT.

V gene TRBV27 combines with J gene TRBJ2-7, with D perhaps matching TRBD1 (5 bases). The CDR3 is 12 residues long. V was cut by 8 bases and J by 2 bases, with 10 bases left in between. Germline V gene lookup returns CDR1 MNHEY and CDR2 SMNVEV (reference sequence). The CDR3 region is CASQGNPYEQYF. Written as DNA, the CDR3 is TGTGCCAGCCAGGGCAACCCCTACGAGCAGTACTTC.

The chain employs TRBV5-1 and TRBJ2-1; tentatively, D is TRBD2 (7 bases). Per the germline V gene, CDR1 is SGHRS and CDR2 is YFSETQ. CDR3 length: 15 amino acids. Between the trimmed V and J ends, which lost 0 bases and 4 bases, there was a span of 11 bases. CDR3 DNA sequence: TGCGCCAGCAGCTTGGAAGGGGGGGTTTACAATGAGCAGTTCTTC. It is translated as CASSLEGGVYNEQFF.

As concerns this clone: Different DNA sequences within this sample yield the same CDR3. The rearrangement joins TRBV2 to TRBJ2-3, with D unclear. V lost 4 bases, J lost 6 bases, and 5 bases lay in between. Germline lookup yields CDR1 SNHLY and CDR2 FYNNEI. The CDR3 sequence is 11 residues long. CDR3 sequence (DNA): TGTGCCAGCAGTGTCTTGGATACGCAGTATTTT. This gives the protein CASSVLDTQYF.

CDR3 in DNA: TGTGCCAGCAGTCTAGCGGGGGCCGGGAGAGATACGCAGTATTTT. It encodes CASSLAGAGRDTQYF. The rearrangement links TRBV6-5 to TRBJ2-3, with 10 bases matching TRBD2. With 5 bases clipped from V and 5 bases from J, the junction kept 7 bases outside the gene matches. Germline loops: CDR1 MNHEY, CDR2 SVGAGI. The CDR3 covers 15 residues.

V gene TRBV7-8 combines with J gene TRBJ2-1; 8 bases are shared with TRBD2. Germline CDR1 SGHVS, CDR2 FQNEAQ. V shed 3 bases and J 9 bases; nucleotides not matched to a gene: 10. CDR3 length: 15 residues. The CDR3 spells CASSFVGGSGGEQFF. CDR3 coding DNA: TGTGCCAGCAGCTTCGTAGGTGGGAGCGGGGGTGAGCAGTTCTTC.

This chain uses TRBV18 with TRBJ1-6; D not certain. The germline CDR1 and CDR2 sequences are KGHSH and LQKENI. V lost 6 bases and J lost 4, with 13 bases in between. This CDR3 has 15 amino acids. CDR3: CASSPTRQYNSPLHF. The DNA of the CDR3 is TGTGCCAGCTCCCCTACGAGGCAGTATAATTCACCCCTCCACTTT.

This clone was found a few times. The chain joins TRBV15 to TRBJ1-2; no definite D call. The V and J ends lost 2 bases and 2 bases respectively, with 6 bases between them. This CDR3 is built from 13 residues. Per germline, CDR1 LNHNV and CDR2 YYDKDF (reference sequence). This CDR3 is CATSRSVNYGYTF. The DNA of the CDR3 is TGTGCCACCAGCAGAAGCGTAAACTATGGCTACACCTTC.

The V call is TRBV14, the J call TRBJ1-3; D might be TRBD1 (5 bases). Germline V gene sequence: CDR1 SGHDN, CDR2 FVKESK. The CDR3 extends over 12 amino acids. V gave up 8 bases and J gave up 2 bases, with 7 bases separating them. CDR3 bases: TGTGCCAGCGCAGGGCCTGGAAACACCATATATTTT. Encoded protein: CASAGPGNTIYF.

The chain combines TRBV10-2 with TRBJ2-3; D is undetermined. Germline CDR1 is WSHSY and CDR2 is SAAADI. V lost 4 bases to trimming and J lost 5 bases, with 4 bases between them. This CDR3 is built from 11 residues. CDR3 amino acids: CASSAVDTQYF. The CDR3 DNA follows: TGCGCCAGCAGTGCGGTAGATACGCAGTATTTT.

Concerning this clone: This sample also contains other DNA sequences that code for the same CDR3. The CDR3 spells CASSFTGVGETQYF. The CDR3 coding sequence is TGCGCCAGCAGCTTTACAGGGGTTGGAGAGACCCAGTACTTC. The rearrangement links TRBV5-1 to TRBJ2-5; TRBD1 agrees at 7 bases. CDR3 length: 14 amino acids. Germline V gene lookup returns CDR1 SGHRS and CDR2 YFSETQ. Losses at the gene ends were 2 bases for V and 4 bases for J; bases not matched to a gene: 5.

The chain recombines TRBV7-2 with TRBJ2-7, with TRBD1 as a possible D gene (6 bases). Deletions cut 3 bases from V and 3 bases from J, with 12 bases between. This CDR3 has 14 amino acids. Germline values: CDR1 SGHTA, CDR2 FQGNSA. CDR3 nucleotide sequence: TGTGCCAGCAGCTTCGTAGGGGGTTTCTACGAGCAGTACTTC. It codes for CASSFVGGFYEQYF.

The V call is TRBV7-6, the J call TRBJ2-1; no reliable D call. Between the trimmed V and J ends, which lost 2 bases and 5 bases, there was a span of 7 bases. Looked up from germline, CDR1 is SGHVS and CDR2 is FNYEAQ. CDR3 length equals 13 residues. DNA for the CDR3: TGTGCCAGCAGCTTACTAGGAAACAATGAGCAGTTCTTC. Its translation: CASSLLGNNEQFF.

The gene calls are TRBV2 and TRBJ1-1, with 9 bases that match TRBD1. Germline loops: CDR1 SNHLY, CDR2 FYNNEI. V dropped 7 bases and J dropped 8; count of bases not matched to a gene: 14. CDR3 size: 15 residues. CDR3 sequence: CASIFTGGGGREAFF. DNA for the CDR3: TGTGCCAGCATTTTTACAGGGGGCGGAGGAAGGGAAGCTTTCTTT. The whole variable domain, remainder taken from reference TRBV2 and TRBJ1-1, is EPEVTQTPSHQVTQMGQEVILRCVPISNHLYFYWYRQILGQKVEFLVSFYNNEISEKSEIFDDQFSVERPDGSNFTLKIRSTKLEDSAMYFCASIFTGGGGREAFFGQGTRLTVV.

This sequence joins TRBV5-1 and TRBJ1-6, with TRBD1 identical over 7 bases. Germline trimming cut 4 bases from V and 6 bases from J; bases unmatched to any gene: 10. Per the germline V gene, CDR1 is SGHRS and CDR2 is YFSETQ. The CDR3 totals 16 residues. The CDR3 is CASSPEPGQPNSPLHF. CDR3 DNA sequence: TGCGCCAGCAGCCCCGAACCGGGACAGCCTAATTCACCCCTCCACTTT.

The CDR3 loop reads CASGRGDNEQFF. For the CDR3, the DNA is TGTGCCAGCGGGAGGGGGGACAATGAGCAGTTCTTC. The gene calls are TRBV11-3 and TRBJ2-1, with a weak D call TRBD2 (7 bases). CDR3 length: 12 amino acids. Germline-derived CDR1 and CDR2 are SGHNT and YENEEA. Trimming removed 8 bases from V and 5 bases from J, with 10 bases in between.

This chain connects TRBV7-9 to TRBJ1-1, with D possibly being TRBD1 (6 bases). V shed 1 base and J shed 0 bases, with 15 bases lying between them. Germline loops: CDR1 SEHNR, CDR2 FQNEAQ (reference sequence). There are 17 residues in the CDR3. CDR3 DNA sequence: TGTGCCAGCAGCTTAGTGCGGGGGCAGGGCGTGAACACTGAAGCTTTCTTT. It yields the protein CASSLVRGQGVNTEAFF.

This clone turned up a few times. The chain carries TRBV30 and TRBJ2-5, with TRBD2 matching 10 bases. V was pared by 3 bases and J by 5 bases, with 15 bases of the junction left unmatched. The germline CDR1 and CDR2 sequences are GTSNPN and SVGIG (reference sequence). The CDR3 has 17 residues. CDR3 region: CAWSPLASGGVVETQYF. For the CDR3, the DNA is TGTGCCTGGAGCCCCTTGGCTAGCGGGGGTGTGGTGGAGACCCAGTACTTC.

This chain uses TRBV3-1 (or the pseudogene TRBV3-2) with TRBJ2-2; no clear D gene. This CDR3 contains 13 residues. CDR1 and CDR2 from the germline V gene are LGHDT and YNNKEL (reference sequence). Trimming left V 0 bases short and J 5 bases short, with 4 bases between. CDR3 sequence: CASSQDQTGELFF. CDR3 nucleotide sequence: TGTGCCAGCAGCCAAGATCAGACCGGGGAGCTGTTTTTT.

CDR3 sequence: CASSPVTGTGFNYGYTF. CDR3 DNA: TGTGCCAGCAGTCCCGTTACCGGGACAGGGTTTAACTATGGCTACACCTTC. The V call is TRBV28, the J call TRBJ1-2, with 9 bases that match TRBD1. Germline V lookup: CDR1 MDHEN, CDR2 SYDVKM. V was pared by 5 bases and J by 1 base, with 11 bases of the junction left unmatched. The CDR3 extends over 17 amino acids.

V is TRBV14 and J is TRBJ1-2; no clear D gene. V was clipped by 4 bases and J by 6 bases, with 9 bases between them. The CDR3 sequence is 12 residues long. Germline assignment: CDR1 SGHDN and CDR2 FVKESK. The CDR3 sequence is CASSRGIDGYTF. The CDR3 bases are TGTGCCAGCAGCCGAGGAATCGATGGCTACACCTTC.

V and J are TRBV27 and TRBJ2-3; 8 nucleotides match TRBD2. The V segment lost 4 bases and the J segment 0 bases; nucleotides outside the gene matches: 12. The CDR3 is made up of 18 amino acids. Germline V gives CDR1 MNHEY, CDR2 SMNVEV (reference sequence). The CDR3 bases are TGTGCCAGCAGTTCCGGGGGGGCCGCAACTTCTAGCACAGATACGCAGTATTTT. This translates into CASSSGGAATSSTDTQYF.

The DNA for the CDR3 is TGTGCCTGGAGTGCTCCGGGACTTAACCAGCCCCAGCATTTT. Protein product: CAWSAPGLNQPQHF. The gene calls are TRBV30 and TRBJ1-5, with D tentatively TRBD1 (5 bases). CDR1 GTSNPN and CDR2 SVGIG come from the germline V gene (reference sequence). The CDR3 has 14 amino acids. Trimming removed 1 base from V and 7 bases from J, with 14 bases in between. The full variable domain, with the rest looked up from reference TRBV30 and TRBJ1-5, is SQTIHQWPATLVQPVGSPLSLECTVEGTSNPNLYWYRQAAGRGLQLLFYSVGIGQISSEVPQNLSASRPQDRQFILSSKKLLLSDSGFYLCAWSAPGLNQPQHFGDGTRLSIL.